Listed here are 22 T cell receptor beta chains from one sample, sequenced in a study of cytomegalovirus exposure and HLA in healthy donors. Use of 60 Vbeta and 13 Jbeta primers characterized the PCR. TCRdb's copy holds only in-frame clones and misses some; the assay was immunoSEQ multiplex PCR. The sample lists about 96,000 clones; roughly 74% were seen once. The sample taken for sequencing was PBMCs. The source is a female donor in good health and CMV-seropositive.

The chain links TRBV10-3 to TRBJ1-5; 8 nucleotides agree with TRBD1. The CDR3 runs to 16 residues. The V segment lost 4 bases and the J segment 1 base; nucleotides outside the gene matches: 6. CDR1 is ENHRY, CDR2 SYGVKD, per germline. The CDR3 nucleotides are TGTGCCATCAGTGCCTCAGGGGGCCGGAGCAATCAGCCCCAGCATTTT. This sequence encodes CAISASGGRSNQPQHF.

V is TRBV2 and J is TRBJ2-7, with D tentatively TRBD1 (5 bases). V was cut by 7 bases and J by 2 bases, with 18 bases left in between. The CDR3 contains 15 residues. Germline V lookup: CDR1 SNHLY, CDR2 FYNNEI. The CDR3 loop reads CASINVPARAYEQYF. Written as DNA, the CDR3 is TGTGCCAGCATTAATGTACCCGCCAGGGCCTACGAGCAGTACTTC. Drawing the rest from reference TRBV2 and TRBJ2-7, the complete variable domain is EPEVTQTPSHQVTQMGQEVILRCVPISNHLYFYWYRQILGQKVEFLVSFYNNEISEKSEIFDDQFSVERPDGSNFTLKIRSTKLEDSAMYFCASINVPARAYEQYFGPGTRLTVT.

The gene calls are TRBV5-6 and TRBJ1-6; maybe TRBD1 (6 bases). Germline assignment: CDR1 SGHDT and CDR2 YYEEEE. Deletions cut 4 bases from V and 5 bases from J, with 10 bases between. This CDR3 contains 14 residues. The CDR3 DNA follows: TGTGCCAGCAGCAGCCGGACAGATAATTCACCCCTCCACTTT. Its translation is CASSSRTDNSPLHF.

The chain has TRBV30 and TRBJ2-2, with TRBD1 matching 7 bases. The CDR3 spans 14 residues. The trim removed 4 bases at V and 4 bases at J, leaving 6 bases unmatched. Per the germline V gene, CDR1 is GTSNPN and CDR2 is SVGIG (reference sequence). Written as DNA, the CDR3 is TGTGCCTGGACATTCAACAGGGGCACCGGGGAGCTGTTTTTT. It codes for CAWTFNRGTGELFF.

The V and J genes are TRBV4-1 and TRBJ2-3; 11 bases map to TRBD2. Losses at the gene ends were 1 base for V and 5 bases for J; bases not matched to a gene: 8. This CDR3 has 17 residues. Germline V lookup: CDR1 MGHRA, CDR2 YSYEKL. The CDR3, as DNA: TGCGCCAGCAGCCAAGGGGCTAGCGGGGGGTTGAGAGATACGCAGTATTTT. It translates to CASSQGASGGLRDTQYF.

This chain connects TRBV28 to TRBJ1-6; 9 nucleotides line up with TRBD1. CDR1 is MDHEN, CDR2 SYDVKM, per germline. Trimming took 6 bases from V and 7 from J; bases not matched to a gene: 4. CDR3 length: 14 residues. CDR3 loop: CASSTDRGNSPLHF. The CDR3 bases are TGTGCCAGCAGCACGGACAGGGGAAATTCACCCCTCCACTTT.

Here the CDR3 DNA reads TGTGCCTGGAGTGATGGGCCGGGGGAGACCCAGTACTTC. Protein sequence: CAWSDGPGETQYF. The chain carries TRBV30 and TRBJ2-5; perhaps TRBD2 as D (5 bases). The CDR3 sequence is 13 residues long. The germline CDR1 and CDR2 sequences are GTSNPN and SVGIG (reference sequence). Trimming took 1 base from V and 5 from J, leaving 11 bases between them.

The chain joins TRBV4-2 to TRBJ2-1, with 12 bases identical to TRBD2. CDR1 and CDR2 (germline): LGHNA, YNFKEQ. CDR3 length: 15 residues. V lost 7 bases to trimming and J lost 2 bases; unmatched junction nucleotides: 3. The chain's CDR3 is CASTRTSGAYNEQFF. The CDR3 DNA sequence: TGTGCCAGCACCCGGACTAGCGGGGCCTACAATGAGCAGTTCTTC.

The gene calls are TRBV7-2 and TRBJ1-6; 7 bases match TRBD1. The CDR3 contains 14 residues. V shed 5 bases, J shed 8 bases, and the junction held 6 bases outside the gene matches. Looked up from germline, CDR1 is SGHTA and CDR2 is FQGNSA. This CDR3 is CASSLTGLDSPLHF. The CDR3 coding sequence is TGTGCCAGCAGCCTGACAGGGTTAGATTCACCCCTCCACTTT.

The genes are TRBV30 and TRBJ2-7, with TRBD1 matching over 10 bases. Germline loops: CDR1 GTSNPN, CDR2 SVGIG (reference sequence). The J segment lost 2 bases and the V segment lost 6 bases, leaving 7 bases of the junction unmatched. The CDR3 loop spans 14 amino acids. Written as DNA, the CDR3 is TGTGCCTGCGTCCGGGACAGGGGTACCTACGAGCAGTACTTC. It codes for CACVRDRGTYEQYF.

The V and J genes are TRBV7-8 and TRBJ1-5, with D maybe TRBD1 (6 bases). V shed 1 base and J shed 0 bases, with 10 bases lying between them. Germline CDR1 is SGHVS and CDR2 is FQNEAQ. The CDR3 consists of 16 residues. The CDR3 nucleotides read TGTGCCAGCAGCTTAGTTTCAGGGGTTAGCAATCAGCCCCAGCATTTT. Amino acid sequence: CASSLVSGVSNQPQHF.

The chain employs TRBV6-1 and TRBJ1-3; D is possibly TRBD1 (5 bases). There are 16 residues in the CDR3. V lost 0 bases and J 0 bases, leaving 9 bases between the germline ends. Germline V gives CDR1 MNHNS, CDR2 SASEGT. The CDR3 is CASSEAAGTSGNTIYF. DNA of the CDR3: TGTGCCAGCAGTGAAGCGGCGGGGACCTCTGGAAACACCATATATTTT.

The gene calls are TRBV6-5 and TRBJ1-2; 8 bases are shared with TRBD1. The CDR3 consists of 14 residues. The V and J ends lost 5 bases and 4 bases, in that order; junction bases with no gene match: 6. Germline-derived CDR1 and CDR2 are MNHEY and SVGAGI. CDR3 bases: TGTGCCAGCAGTGGACAGGGCAGATTCTATGGCTACACCTTC. This gives the protein CASSGQGRFYGYTF.

The rearrangement links TRBV5-4 to TRBJ2-3, with D perhaps matching TRBD2 (5 bases). The V gene lost 7 bases and the J gene lost 3 bases, with 6 bases spanning the gap. CDR1 is SGHNT and CDR2 is YYREEE in the germline V gene (reference sequence). The CDR3 sequence is 11 residues long. The CDR3 is CASGRTDTQYF. The CDR3 coding sequence is TGTGCCAGCGGGAGAACAGATACGCAGTATTTT.

This clone has more than one count but fewer than ten. The chain recombines TRBV6-5 with TRBJ1-4; TRBD1 aligns across 7 bases. This CDR3 is built from 14 residues. Trimming took 2 bases from V and 8 from J; bases not matched to a gene: 5. Germline CDR1 and CDR2: MNHEY and SVGAGI. The DNA of the CDR3 is TGTGCCAGCAGTTACAGGCAGGGGGACGAAAAACTGTTTTTT. This gives the protein CASSYRQGDEKLFF.

The V call is TRBV7-2, the J call TRBJ2-1; D possibly corresponds to TRBD1 (5 bases). V dropped 9 bases and J dropped 10 bases, with 16 bases sitting between them. Germline values: CDR1 SGHTA, CDR2 FQGNSA. This CDR3 has 12 amino acids. Here the CDR3 reads CASTQRWGEQFF. The CDR3 DNA is TGTGCCAGTACCCAAAGATGGGGCGAGCAGTTCTTC. The entire variable domain, with the rest obtained from reference TRBV7-2 and TRBJ2-1, is as follows: GAGVSQSPSNKVTEKGKDVELRCDPISGHTALYWYRQSLGQGLEFLIYFQGNSAPDKSGLPSDRFSAERTGGSVSTLTIQRTQQEDSAVYLCASTQRWGEQFFGPGTRLTVL.

J is TRBJ2-7 and V is TRBV27; D may be TRBD1 (6 bases). The germline V gene has CDR1 MNHEY and CDR2 SMNVEV (reference sequence). The CDR3 is made up of 13 amino acids. V lost 6 bases, J lost 2 bases, and 11 bases lay in between. The CDR3: CASSPQGPYEQYF. CDR3 nucleotide sequence: TGTGCCAGCAGCCCGCAGGGGCCCTACGAGCAGTACTTC.

V is TRBV5-4 and J is TRBJ1-4, with D unresolved. V shed 2 bases and J shed 0 bases, with 14 bases lying between them. This CDR3 is 17 amino acids long. Germline assignment: CDR1 SGHNT and CDR2 YYREEE (reference sequence). CDR3 nucleotides: TGTGCCAGCAGCTTTGAGGGCGCAGTGGCAACTAATGAAAAACTGTTTTTT. It codes for CASSFEGAVATNEKLFF.

The chain links TRBV2 to TRBJ2-1, with 11 bases identical to TRBD2. The CDR3 runs 15 residues. V was clipped by 5 bases and J by 10 bases; unmatched bases: 10. From germline, CDR1 is SNHLY and CDR2 FYNNEI. CDR3 sequence reads: CASSFRTSGSAEQFF. The CDR3 DNA follows: TGTGCCAGCAGTTTTCGAACTAGCGGGAGTGCGGAGCAGTTCTTC.

The CDR3 here is CASSEALGQGGYGYTF. Here the CDR3 DNA reads TGTGCCAGCAGTGAAGCGCTTGGACAGGGGGGTTATGGCTACACCTTC. The chain couples TRBV6-1 to TRBJ1-2; 10 bases are shared with TRBD1. The CDR3 contains 16 residues. The J segment lost 5 bases and the V segment lost 0 bases, leaving 6 bases of the junction unmatched. Germline lookup yields CDR1 MNHNS and CDR2 SASEGT.

The DNA of the CDR3 is TGTGCCAGCAGTAGACAGGCTGGGGACACTGAAGCTTTCTTT. It translates to CASSRQAGDTEAFF. The V call is TRBV2, the J call TRBJ1-1; D might be TRBD1 (6 bases). Trimming took 5 bases from V and 3 from J, leaving 13 bases between them. The CDR3 spans 14 residues. The V gene's germline CDR1 is SNHLY and CDR2 FYNNEI.

This chain links TRBV18 with TRBJ1-5; 9 positions agree with TRBD1. V shed 3 bases and J 7 bases; nucleotides not matched to a gene: 7. Germline-derived CDR1 and CDR2 are KGHSH and LQKENI. The CDR3 is made up of 15 amino acids. CDR3 sequence reads: CASSPGQGSGQPQHF. The CDR3 region has the DNA TGTGCCAGCTCACCCGGACAGGGGAGTGGACAGCCCCAGCATTTT.